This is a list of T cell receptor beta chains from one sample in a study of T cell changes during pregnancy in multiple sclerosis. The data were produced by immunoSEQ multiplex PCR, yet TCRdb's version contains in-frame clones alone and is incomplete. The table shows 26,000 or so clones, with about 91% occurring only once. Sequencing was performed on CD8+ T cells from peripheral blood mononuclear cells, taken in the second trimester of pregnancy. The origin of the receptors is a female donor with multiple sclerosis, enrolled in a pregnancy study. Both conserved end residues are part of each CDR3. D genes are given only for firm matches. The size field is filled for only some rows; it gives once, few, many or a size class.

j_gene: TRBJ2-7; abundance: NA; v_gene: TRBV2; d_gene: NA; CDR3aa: CASSHSEIGSYEQYF; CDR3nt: TGTGCCAGCAGCCACAGTGAGATTGGGTCCTACGAGCAGTACTTC
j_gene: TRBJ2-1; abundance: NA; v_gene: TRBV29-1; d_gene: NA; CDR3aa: CSGDPQRRDNEQFF; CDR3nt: TGCAGCGGCGACCCTCAACGGAGGGACAATGAGCAGTTCTTC
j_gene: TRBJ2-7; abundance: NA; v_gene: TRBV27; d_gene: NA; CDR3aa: CASSLSIEKPYEQYF; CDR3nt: TGTGCCAGCAGTTTATCGATAGAGAAACCCTACGAGCAGTACTTC
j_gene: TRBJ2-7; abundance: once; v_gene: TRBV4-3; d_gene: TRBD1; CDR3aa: CASSQSLRPGGAYGEQYF; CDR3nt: TGCGCCAGCAGCCAATCCCTCCGTCCAGGGGGCGCTTACGGCGAGCAGTACTTC
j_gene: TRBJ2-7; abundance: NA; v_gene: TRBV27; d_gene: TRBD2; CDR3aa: CASSKREAPYEQYF; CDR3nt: TGTGCCAGCTCTAAGCGGGAGGCTCCCTACGAGCAGTACTTC
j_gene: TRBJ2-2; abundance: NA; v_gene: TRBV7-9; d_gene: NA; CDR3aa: CASSRAGGPAGELFF; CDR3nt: TGTGCCAGCAGCCGTGCAGGAGGGCCGGCCGGGGAGCTGTTTTTT
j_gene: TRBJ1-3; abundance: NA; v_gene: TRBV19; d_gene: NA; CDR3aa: CASSTSGWPGNTIYF; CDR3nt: TGTGCCAGTAGTACCTCAGGGTGGCCTGGAAACACCATATATTTT
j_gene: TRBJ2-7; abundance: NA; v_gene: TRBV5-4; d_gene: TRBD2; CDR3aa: CASSLGGLVYEQYF; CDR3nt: TGTGCCAGCAGCTTGGGGGGACTAGTTTACGAGCAGTACTTC
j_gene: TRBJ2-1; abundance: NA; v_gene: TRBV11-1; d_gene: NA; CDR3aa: CASSSWGLGDEQFF; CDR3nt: TGTGCCAGCAGCTCATGGGGACTGGGGGATGAGCAGTTCTTC
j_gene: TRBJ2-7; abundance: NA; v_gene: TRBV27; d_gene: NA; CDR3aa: CASSFRGGWDEQYF; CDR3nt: TGTGCCAGCAGTTTTAGGGGGGGCTGGGACGAGCAGTACTTC
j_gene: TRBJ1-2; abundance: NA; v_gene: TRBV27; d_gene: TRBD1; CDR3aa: CASSGQGSYGYTF; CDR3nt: TGTGCCAGCAGTGGACAGGGGAGCTATGGCTACACCTTC
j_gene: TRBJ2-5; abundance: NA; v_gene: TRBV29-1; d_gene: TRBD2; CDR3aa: CSVEDLRGGRDRGTQYF; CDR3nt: TGCAGCGTTGAAGATCTCCGGGGGGGGCGGGACCGGGGGACCCAGTACTTC
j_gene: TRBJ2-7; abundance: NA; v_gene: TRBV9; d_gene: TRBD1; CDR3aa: CASSVMTGGDEQYF; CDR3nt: TGTGCCAGCAGCGTAATGACAGGGGGGGACGAGCAGTACTTC
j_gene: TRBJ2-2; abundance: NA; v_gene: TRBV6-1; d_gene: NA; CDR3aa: CASSESLGAGLTGELFF; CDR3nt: TGTGCCAGCAGTGAATCCCTAGGTGCGGGACTCACCGGGGAGCTGTTTTTT
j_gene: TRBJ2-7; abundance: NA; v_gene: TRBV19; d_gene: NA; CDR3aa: CASSIGLGISYEQYF; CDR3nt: TGTGCCAGTAGTATAGGACTAGGAATCTCCTACGAGCAGTACTTC
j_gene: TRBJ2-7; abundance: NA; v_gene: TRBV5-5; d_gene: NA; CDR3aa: CASSPAHYYEQYF; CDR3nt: TGTGCCAGCAGCCCGGCACACTATTACGAGCAGTACTTC
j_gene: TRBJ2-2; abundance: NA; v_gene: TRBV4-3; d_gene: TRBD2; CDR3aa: CASSQVVLADQTGELFF; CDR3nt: TGCGCCAGCAGCCAAGTAGTACTAGCGGACCAAACCGGGGAGCTGTTTTTT
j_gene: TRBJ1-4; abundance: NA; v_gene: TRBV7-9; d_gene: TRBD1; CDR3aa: CASSDQGADEKLFF; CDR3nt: TGTGCCAGCAGCGATCAGGGGGCAGATGAAAAACTGTTTTTT
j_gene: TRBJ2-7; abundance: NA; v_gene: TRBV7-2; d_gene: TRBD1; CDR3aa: CASSYGTGLPYEQYF; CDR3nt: TGTGCCAGCAGCTACGGGACAGGGCTCCCCTACGAGCAGTACTTC
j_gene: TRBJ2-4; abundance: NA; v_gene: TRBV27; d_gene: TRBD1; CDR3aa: CASSLRQGRIQYF; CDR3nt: TGTGCCAGCAGTCTAAGACAGGGGCGAATTCAGTACTTC
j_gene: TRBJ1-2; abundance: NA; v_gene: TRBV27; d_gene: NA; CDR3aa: CASSYDRDANYGYTF; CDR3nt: TGTGCCAGCAGTTATGACCGGGATGCTAACTATGGCTACACCTTC
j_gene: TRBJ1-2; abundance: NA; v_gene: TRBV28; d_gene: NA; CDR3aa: CASSLLIINYGYTF; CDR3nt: TGTGCCAGCAGTCTACTAATAATTAACTATGGCTACACCTTC
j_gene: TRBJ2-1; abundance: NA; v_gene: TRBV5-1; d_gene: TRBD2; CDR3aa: CASSPLAGETGSEQFF; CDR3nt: TGCGCCAGCAGCCCTCTAGCGGGAGAAACCGGAAGTGAGCAGTTCTTC
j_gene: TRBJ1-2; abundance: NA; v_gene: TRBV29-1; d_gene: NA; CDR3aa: CSVDRVRYGYTF; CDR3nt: TGCAGCGTTGACAGGGTGCGGTATGGCTACACCTTC
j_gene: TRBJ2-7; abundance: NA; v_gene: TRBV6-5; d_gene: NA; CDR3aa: CASSLTPSYEQYF; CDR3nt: TGTGCCAGCAGTTTGACTCCCAGCTACGAGCAGTACTTC
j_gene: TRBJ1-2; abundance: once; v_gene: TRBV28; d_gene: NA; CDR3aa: CASRPGHSYGYTF; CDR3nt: TGTGCCAGCAGGCCCGGACACTCTTATGGCTACACCTTC
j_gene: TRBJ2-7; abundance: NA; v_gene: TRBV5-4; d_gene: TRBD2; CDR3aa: CASSLWEGLDEQYF; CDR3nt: TGTGCCAGCAGCTTGTGGGAGGGCTTGGACGAGCAGTACTTC
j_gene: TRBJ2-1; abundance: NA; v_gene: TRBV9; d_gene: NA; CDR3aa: CASGSPPYNEQFF; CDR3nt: TGTGCCAGCGGCTCACCGCCTTACAATGAGCAGTTCTTC
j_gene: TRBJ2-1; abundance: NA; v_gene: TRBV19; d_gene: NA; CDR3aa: CASSIVAGPTYNEQFF; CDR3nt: TGTGCCAGTAGTATTGTGGCGGGACCAACTTACAATGAGCAGTTCTTC
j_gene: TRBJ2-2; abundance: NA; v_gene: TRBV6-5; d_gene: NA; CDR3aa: CASSYSRGGNTGELFF; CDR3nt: TGTGCCAGCAGTTACTCGAGGGGGGGAAACACCGGGGAGCTGTTTTTT
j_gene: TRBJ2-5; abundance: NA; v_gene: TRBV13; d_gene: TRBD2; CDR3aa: CASSLHTSGKKKTQYF; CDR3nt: TGTGCCAGCAGCTTACATACTAGCGGGAAGAAAAAGACCCAGTACTTC
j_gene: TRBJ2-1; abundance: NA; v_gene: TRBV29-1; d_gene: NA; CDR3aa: CSVVMRDPQNNEQFF; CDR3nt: TGCAGCGTTGTAATGCGGGATCCCCAAAACAATGAGCAGTTCTTC
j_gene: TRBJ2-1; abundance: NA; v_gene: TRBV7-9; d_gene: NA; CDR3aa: CASSAPRDTHEQFF; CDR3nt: TGTGCCAGCAGCGCACCCCGGGACACCCATGAGCAGTTCTTC
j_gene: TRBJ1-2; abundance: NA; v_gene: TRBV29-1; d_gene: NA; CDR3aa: CSVEDLGGLGYTF; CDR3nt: TGCAGCGTTGAAGATCTGGGGGGTCTTGGCTACACCTTC
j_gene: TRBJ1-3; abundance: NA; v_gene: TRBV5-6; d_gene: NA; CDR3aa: CASSFGGAGGNTIYF; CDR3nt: TGTGCCAGCAGCTTCGGGGGGGCAGGAGGAAACACCATATATTTT
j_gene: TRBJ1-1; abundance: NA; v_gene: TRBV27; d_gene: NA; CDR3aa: CASSRGNTEAFF; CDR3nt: TGTGCCAGCAGCCGAGGGAACACTGAAGCTTTCTTT
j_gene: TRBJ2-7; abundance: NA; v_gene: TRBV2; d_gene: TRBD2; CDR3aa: CASSPRLAVKTYEQYF; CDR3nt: TGTGCCAGCAGCCCCCGACTAGCGGTTAAAACCTACGAGCAGTACTTC
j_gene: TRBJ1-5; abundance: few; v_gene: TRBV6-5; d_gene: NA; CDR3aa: CASSLSGGSDQPQHF; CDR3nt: TGTGCCAGCAGTTTGTCGGGTGGATCGGATCAGCCCCAGCATTTT
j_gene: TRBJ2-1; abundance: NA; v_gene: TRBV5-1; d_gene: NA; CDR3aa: CASSSSGFGNEQFF; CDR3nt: TGCGCCAGCAGCTCCTCAGGTTTCGGCAATGAGCAGTTCTTC
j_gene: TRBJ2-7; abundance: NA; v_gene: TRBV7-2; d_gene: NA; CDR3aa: CASSTYHEQYF; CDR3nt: TGTGCCAGCAGCACTTACCACGAGCAGTACTTC
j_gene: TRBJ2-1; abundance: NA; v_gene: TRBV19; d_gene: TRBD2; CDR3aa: CASSVTSGSSYNEQFF; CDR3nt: TGTGCCAGTAGTGTGACTAGCGGGAGCTCCTACAATGAGCAGTTCTTC
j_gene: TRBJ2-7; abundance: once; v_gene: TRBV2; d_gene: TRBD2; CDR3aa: CASEGGAGGREQYF; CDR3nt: TGTGCCAGCGAGGGAGGAGCGGGAGGACGCGAGCAGTACTTC
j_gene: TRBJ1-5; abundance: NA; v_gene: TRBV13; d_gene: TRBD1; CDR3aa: CASSLGQGNQPQHF; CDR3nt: TGTGCCAGCAGCTTGGGACAGGGTAATCAGCCCCAGCATTTT
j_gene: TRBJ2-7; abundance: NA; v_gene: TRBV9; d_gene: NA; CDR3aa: CASSVGGTTAYGQYF; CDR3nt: TGTGCCAGCAGCGTAGGTGGGACAACTGCCTACGGGCAGTACTTC
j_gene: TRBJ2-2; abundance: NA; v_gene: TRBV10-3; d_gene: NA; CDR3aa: CAISESGWSGELFF; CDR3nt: TGTGCCATCAGTGAGTCGGGCTGGTCCGGGGAGCTGTTTTTT
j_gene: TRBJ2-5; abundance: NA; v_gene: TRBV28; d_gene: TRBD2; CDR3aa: CASSSLAGGRETQYF; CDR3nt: TGTGCCAGCAGTTCGCTAGCGGGAGGCCGAGAGACCCAGTACTTC
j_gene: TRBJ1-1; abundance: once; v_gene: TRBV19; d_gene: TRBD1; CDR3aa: CASSIAVRQGGGTEAFF; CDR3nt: TGTGCCAGTAGTATAGCCGTTCGACAGGGAGGTGGAACTGAAGCTTTCTTT
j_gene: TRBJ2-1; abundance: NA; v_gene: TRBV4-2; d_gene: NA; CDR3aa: CASSQDMAESYNEQFF; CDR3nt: TGTGCCAGCAGCCAAGATATGGCGGAATCCTACAATGAGCAGTTCTTC
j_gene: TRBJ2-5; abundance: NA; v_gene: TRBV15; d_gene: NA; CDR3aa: CATSRELFEETQYF; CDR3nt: TGTGCCACCAGCAGAGAACTATTCGAAGAGACCCAGTACTTC
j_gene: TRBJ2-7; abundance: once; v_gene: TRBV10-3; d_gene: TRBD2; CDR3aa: CAIRPGLATGEQYF; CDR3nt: TGTGCCATCAGGCCGGGACTAGCAACCGGCGAGCAGTACTTC
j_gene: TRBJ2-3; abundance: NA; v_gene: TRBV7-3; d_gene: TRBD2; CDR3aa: CASSYLVGTSGRRRTDTQYF; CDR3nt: TGTGCCAGCAGCTATCTTGTCGGGACTAGCGGGAGAAGGCGCACAGATACGCAGTATTTT
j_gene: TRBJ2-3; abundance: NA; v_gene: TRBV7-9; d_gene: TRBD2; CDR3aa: CASSLLGGFLFTDTQYF; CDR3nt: TGTGCCAGCAGCTTACTCGGGGGGTTCCTTTTCACAGATACGCAGTATTTT